These T cell receptor beta chains were read from a single sample in a study of T cells in Graves' hyperthyroidism and ophthalmopathy. TCRdb itself ran the multiplex PCR reads through MiXCR, one entry per CDR3 protein. The sample has approximately 710,000 distinct CDR3 sequences, roughly 17% seen once. Sequenced input: blood. All receptors come from a man aged 50 to 60 with Graves' hyperthyroidism. CDR3s include the opening cysteine and the closing phenylalanine or tryptophan. The D gene is left open where the match is weak. Clone size is given for some rows only: seen once, a few or many times, or a class if the clone is expanded.

V gene: TRBV7-9
CDR3 length: 16
J gene: TRBJ2-7
clone size: many
D gene: -
CDR3 protein: CASSAHLGAYSYEQYF
CDR3 DNA: TGTGCCAGCAGCGCCCACCTGGGTGCCTACTCCTACGAGCAGTACTTC

V gene: TRBV7-9
CDR3 length: 14
J gene: TRBJ2-1
clone size: many
D gene: -
CDR3 protein: CASSLISSYNEQFF
CDR3 DNA: TGTGCCAGCAGCTTGATTAGCTCCTACAATGAGCAGTTCTTC

V gene: TRBV2
CDR3 length: 12
J gene: TRBJ1-2
clone size: many
D gene: -
CDR3 protein: CAGLQGAYGYTF
CDR3 DNA: TGTGCCGGGCTACAGGGAGCGTATGGCTACACCTTC

V gene: TRBV24-1
CDR3 length: 16
J gene: TRBJ2-1
clone size: many
D gene: TRBD2
CDR3 protein: CATSDGTSGAYNEQFF
CDR3 DNA: TGTGCCACCAGTGACGGGACTAGCGGGGCCTACAATGAGCAGTTCTTC

V gene: TRBV3-1
CDR3 length: 14
J gene: TRBJ2-7
clone size: few
D gene: -
CDR3 protein: CASSQVMNSYEQYF
CDR3 DNA: TGTGCCAGCAGCCAAGTGATGAATAGCTACGAGCAGTACTTC

V gene: TRBV6-1
CDR3 length: 14
J gene: TRBJ1-4
clone size: few
D gene: -
CDR3 protein: CASTNGEGWEKLFF
CDR3 DNA: TGTGCCAGCACCAACGGGGAGGGTTGGGAAAAACTGTTTTTT

V gene: TRBV6-5
CDR3 length: 14
J gene: TRBJ1-2
clone size: many
D gene: -
CDR3 protein: CASSYSGGDYGYTF
CDR3 DNA: TGTGCCAGCAGTTACTCCGGGGGGGACTATGGCTACACCTTC

V gene: TRBV5-1
CDR3 length: 14
J gene: TRBJ2-2
clone size: -
D gene: -
CDR3 protein: CASSPGTKAGELFF
CDR3 DNA: TGCGCCAGCAGCCCTGGGACAAAAGCCGGGGAGCTGTTTTTT

V gene: TRBV28
CDR3 length: 11
J gene: TRBJ2-7
clone size: many
D gene: -
CDR3 protein: CASSLAAEQYF
CDR3 DNA: TGTGCCAGCAGTTTAGCGGCCGAGCAGTACTTC

V gene: TRBV20-1
CDR3 length: 16
J gene: TRBJ2-1
clone size: -
D gene: TRBD2
CDR3 protein: CSARVRGGSSYNEQFF
CDR3 DNA: TGCAGTGCTAGAGTCCGGGGCGGGAGCTCCTACAATGAGCAGTTCTTC

V gene: TRBV7-9
CDR3 length: 13
J gene: TRBJ2-7
clone size: many
D gene: -
CDR3 protein: CASIGAGTNEQYF
CDR3 DNA: TGTGCCAGCATCGGGGCAGGGACAAACGAGCAGTACTTC

V gene: TRBV5-6
CDR3 length: 13
J gene: TRBJ2-7
clone size: -
D gene: -
CDR3 protein: CASSYGHFYEQYF
CDR3 DNA: TGTGCCAGCAGCTACGGACATTTTTACGAGCAGTACTTC

V gene: TRBV6-2/TRBV6-3
CDR3 length: 14
J gene: TRBJ2-3
clone size: many
D gene: -
CDR3 protein: CASSYRGITDTQYF
CDR3 DNA: TGTGCCAGCAGTTACCGGGGGATCACAGATACGCAGTATTTT

V gene: TRBV6-2/TRBV6-3
CDR3 length: 13
J gene: TRBJ2-1
clone size: many
D gene: -
CDR3 protein: CASRGSLYNEQFF
CDR3 DNA: TGTGCCAGCAGGGGGAGCCTCTACAATGAGCAGTTCTTC

V gene: TRBV10-3
CDR3 length: 14
J gene: TRBJ2-1
clone size: many
D gene: TRBD1
CDR3 protein: CAIKGQGARNEQFF
CDR3 DNA: TGTGCCATCAAGGGGCAGGGGGCTCGCAATGAGCAGTTCTTC

V gene: TRBV9
CDR3 length: 15
J gene: TRBJ1-4
clone size: -
D gene: TRBD1
CDR3 protein: CASSAPGQGSEKLFF
CDR3 DNA: TGTGCCAGCAGCGCACCGGGACAGGGATCTGAAAAACTGTTTTTT

V gene: TRBV28
CDR3 length: 15
J gene: TRBJ1-2
clone size: many
D gene: -
CDR3 protein: CASSLDQGNNYGYTF
CDR3 DNA: TGTGCCAGCAGTTTAGACCAGGGAAATAACTATGGCTACACCTTC

V gene: TRBV6-4
CDR3 length: 15
J gene: TRBJ2-2
clone size: few
D gene: -
CDR3 protein: CASSDSGGNTGELFF
CDR3 DNA: TGTGCCAGCAGTGACTCCGGCGGGAACACCGGGGAGCTGTTTTTT

V gene: TRBV20-1
CDR3 length: 12
J gene: TRBJ1-1
clone size: -
D gene: -
CDR3 protein: CSAKDILTGAFF
CDR3 DNA: TGCAGTGCTAAGGACATCCTTACGGGAGCTTTCTTT

V gene: TRBV7-9
CDR3 length: 13
J gene: TRBJ2-7
clone size: -
D gene: TRBD1
CDR3 protein: CASSPEGAPQQYF
CDR3 DNA: TGTGCCAGCAGCCCCGAGGGGGCGCCTCAGCAGTACTTC

V gene: TRBV28
CDR3 length: 15
J gene: TRBJ2-1
clone size: many
D gene: -
CDR3 protein: CASRLSGDLRNEQFF
CDR3 DNA: TGTGCCAGCAGGCTATCGGGGGACCTCAGAAATGAGCAGTTCTTC

V gene: TRBV12-3/TRBV12-4
CDR3 length: 14
J gene: TRBJ2-3
clone size: many
D gene: TRBD1
CDR3 protein: CASADRGLADTQYF
CDR3 DNA: TGTGCCAGCGCGGACAGGGGGTTAGCAGATACGCAGTATTTT

V gene: TRBV28
CDR3 length: 13
J gene: TRBJ1-5
clone size: many
D gene: -
CDR3 protein: CASSLVSNQPQHF
CDR3 DNA: TGTGCCAGCAGCTTGGTGAGCAATCAGCCCCAGCATTTT

V gene: TRBV18
CDR3 length: 14
J gene: TRBJ2-7
clone size: many
D gene: TRBD1
CDR3 protein: CASSPGQGTYEQYF
CDR3 DNA: TGTGCCAGCTCACCGGGACAGGGGACATACGAGCAGTACTTC

V gene: TRBV18
CDR3 length: 17
J gene: TRBJ2-3
clone size: many
D gene: TRBD2
CDR3 protein: CASSPAKLAGDADTQYF
CDR3 DNA: TGTGCCAGCTCCCCTGCCAAGCTCGCGGGAGATGCAGATACGCAGTATTTT

V gene: TRBV15
CDR3 length: 14
J gene: TRBJ1-1
clone size: many
D gene: -
CDR3 protein: CATSRAIRDTEAFF
CDR3 DNA: TGTGCCACCAGCAGAGCGATCAGGGACACTGAAGCTTTCTTT

V gene: TRBV2
CDR3 length: 15
J gene: TRBJ2-6
clone size: many
D gene: -
CDR3 protein: CASSGKGTGANVLTF
CDR3 DNA: TGTGCCAGCAGTGGAAAAGGGACTGGGGCCAACGTCCTGACTTTC

V gene: TRBV30
CDR3 length: 17
J gene: TRBJ2-1
clone size: few
D gene: -
CDR3 protein: CAWSVPHLVGYYNEQFF
CDR3 DNA: TGTGCCTGGAGTGTACCCCACCTAGTAGGGTACTACAATGAGCAGTTCTTC

V gene: TRBV2
CDR3 length: 15
J gene: TRBJ2-1
clone size: many
D gene: -
CDR3 protein: CASSEIIARENEQFF
CDR3 DNA: TGTGCCAGCAGTGAAATTATTGCTAGAGAGAATGAGCAGTTCTTC

V gene: TRBV4-1
CDR3 length: 15
J gene: TRBJ1-4
clone size: -
D gene: -
CDR3 protein: CASSPSQGVNEKLFF
CDR3 DNA: TGCGCCAGCAGCCCATCCCAGGGTGTAAATGAAAAACTGTTTTTT

V gene: TRBV7-3
CDR3 length: 14
J gene: TRBJ1-1
clone size: -
D gene: -
CDR3 protein: CASSSSAVNTEAFF
CDR3 DNA: TGTGCCAGCAGCTCGTCAGCGGTGAACACTGAAGCTTTCTTT